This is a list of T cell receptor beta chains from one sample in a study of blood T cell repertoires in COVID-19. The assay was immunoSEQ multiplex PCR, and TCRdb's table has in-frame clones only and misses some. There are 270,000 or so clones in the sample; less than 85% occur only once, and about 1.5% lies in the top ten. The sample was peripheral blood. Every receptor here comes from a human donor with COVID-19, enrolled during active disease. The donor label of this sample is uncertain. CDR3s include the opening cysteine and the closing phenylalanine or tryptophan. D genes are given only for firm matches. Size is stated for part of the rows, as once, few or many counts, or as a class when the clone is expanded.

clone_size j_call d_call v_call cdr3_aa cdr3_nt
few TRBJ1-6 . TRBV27 CASSPTYNSPLHF TGTGCCAGCAGCCCTACCTATAATTCACCCCTCCACTTT
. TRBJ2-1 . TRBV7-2 CASSPSQGRTYNEQFF TGTGCCAGCAGTCCGTCACAGGGCCGAACCTACAATGAGCAGTTCTTC
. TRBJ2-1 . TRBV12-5 CASGQRETNNEQFF TGTGCTAGTGGGCAACGGGAGACCAACAATGAGCAGTTCTTC
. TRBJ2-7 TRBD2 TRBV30 CAWRGAGGPHEQYF TGTGCCTGGAGAGGAGCGGGAGGTCCCCACGAGCAGTACTTC
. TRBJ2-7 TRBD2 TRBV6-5 CATDLAASSYEQYF TGTGCCACCGACCTAGCGGCTAGCTCCTACGAGCAGTACTTC
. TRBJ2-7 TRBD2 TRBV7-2 CASSPRTSGTYEQYF TGTGCCAGCAGCCCGAGGACTAGCGGGACCTACGAGCAGTACTTC
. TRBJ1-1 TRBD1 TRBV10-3 CAISDAGQGNTEAFF TGTGCCATCAGTGACGCCGGACAGGGAAACACTGAAGCTTTCTTT
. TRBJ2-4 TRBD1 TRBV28 CASSLTGSVIQYF TGTGCCAGCAGTCTGACAGGGTCTGTGATTCAGTACTTC
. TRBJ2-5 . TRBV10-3 CAATNPDFQETQYF TGTGCCGCCACCAACCCGGACTTCCAAGAGACCCAGTACTTC
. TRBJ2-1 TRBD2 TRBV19 CASSVGASGHNEQFF TGTGCCAGTAGTGTAGGGGCTAGCGGGCACAATGAGCAGTTCTTC
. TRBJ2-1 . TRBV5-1 CASTSTVSRHEQFF TGCGCCAGCACTTCGACAGTCTCGCGGCATGAGCAGTTCTTC
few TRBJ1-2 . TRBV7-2 CASSLEGDYGYTF TGTGCCAGCAGCTTAGAGGGGGACTATGGCTACACCTTC
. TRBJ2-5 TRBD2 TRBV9 CASSVGTSGRSWGETQYF TGTGCCAGCAGCGTAGGAACTAGCGGGAGGAGTTGGGGAGAGACCCAGTACTTC
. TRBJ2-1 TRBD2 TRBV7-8 CASSSWTSGSFDNEQFF TGTGCCAGCAGCTCCTGGACTAGCGGGAGCTTCGACAATGAGCAGTTCTTC
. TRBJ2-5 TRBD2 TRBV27 CASSLRGLAGGKETQYF TGTGCCAGCAGTCTAAGGGGGCTAGCGGGAGGAAAAGAGACCCAGTACTTC
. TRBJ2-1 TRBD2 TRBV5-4 CASSLELAGANEQFF TGTGCCAGCAGCTTGGAACTAGCGGGAGCGAATGAGCAGTTCTTC
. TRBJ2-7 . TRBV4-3 CASSQGEGEQYF TGCGCCAGCAGCCAAGGAGAGGGCGAGCAGTACTTC
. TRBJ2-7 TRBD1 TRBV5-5 CASSWTGNEQYF TGTGCCAGCAGCTGGACAGGGAACGAGCAGTACTTC
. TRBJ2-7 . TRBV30 CACDSESSYEQYF TGTGCCTGCGACAGTGAGAGCTCCTACGAGCAGTACTTC
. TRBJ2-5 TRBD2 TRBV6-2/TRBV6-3 CASSFSGTSGSETQYF TGTGCCAGCAGTTTCTCCGGGACTAGCGGGAGTGAGACCCAGTACTTC
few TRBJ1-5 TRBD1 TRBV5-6 CASSFQGAANQPQHF TGTGCCAGCAGCTTTCAGGGGGCCGCCAATCAGCCCCAGCATTTT
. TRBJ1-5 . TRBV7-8 CASSLGGGGNQPQHF TGTGCCAGCAGCTTAGGTGGCGGAGGCAATCAGCCCCAGCATTTT
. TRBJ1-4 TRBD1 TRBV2 CASNRGQEKLFF TGTGCCAGCAACCGGGGACAGGAAAAACTGTTTTTT